These 25 T cell receptor beta chains originate from one sample sequenced in a study of response to subunit inactivated influenza vaccine. TCRdb reprocessed the RT-PCR reads with MiXCR, giving one entry per CDR3 protein. There are 700,000 to 800,000 distinct CDR3 sequences in the sample; about 18% occur only once, and around 9.9% lies in the top ten. The sequencing used PBMCs from blood, collected approximately 5 days after vaccination. These receptors were obtained from a man aged 45-60 years who received an inactivated influenza vaccine.

This clonotype has at least ten counts. The chain recombines TRBV6-6 with TRBJ2-7; D unresolved. Germline V gene lookup returns CDR1 MNHNY and CDR2 SVGAGI (reference sequence). CDR3 length: 12 residues. Between the trimmed V and J ends, which lost 0 bases and 5 bases, there was a span of 5 bases. The CDR3 coding sequence is TGTGCCAGCAGTTACTCGTGGGACGAGCAGTACTTC. Protein: CASSYSWDEQYF.

This clonotype was seen a few times. The chain uses TRBV20-1 and TRBJ2-2; D remains ambiguous. V gave up 7 bases and J gave up 3 bases, with 12 bases separating them. There are 13 residues in the CDR3. The V gene's germline CDR1 is DFQATT and CDR2 SNEGSKA (reference sequence). CDR3 DNA: TGCAGTGGAAGGCGGCAGGACACCGGGGAGCTGTTTTTT. This sequence encodes CSGRRQDTGELFF.

This clonotype turned up a few times. This CDR3 reads CSARDRGAEQYF. CDR3 sequence (DNA): TGCAGTGCTAGAGATCGAGGGGCCGAGCAGTACTTC. The chain carries TRBV20-1 and TRBJ2-7, with D perhaps assigned TRBD1 or TRBD2 (5 bases each). This CDR3 has 12 amino acids. Germline values: CDR1 DFQATT, CDR2 SNEGSKA (reference sequence). The V end was cut by 0 bases, the J end by 6 bases, with 9 bases between.

The chain links TRBV15 to TRBJ2-7; possible D gene TRBD1, 7 bases. The CDR3 contains 15 residues. V was shortened by 1 base and J by 3 bases, with 13 bases between the two germline ends. Germline CDR1 and CDR2: LNHNV and YYDKDF (reference sequence). For the CDR3, the DNA is TGTGCCACCAGCAGAGTTGGGGGGACAGTCTACGAGCAGTACTTC. Residues: CATSRVGGTVYEQYF. The full variable domain, its missing parts supplied by reference TRBV15 and TRBJ2-7, is DAMVIQNPRYQVTQFGKPVTLSCSQTLNHNVMYWYQQKSSQAPKLLFHYYDKDFNNEADTPDNFQSRRPNTSFCFLDIRSPGLGDTAMYLCATSRVGGTVYEQYFGPGTRLTVT.

This clonotype was counted only a few times. CDR3 residues: CSARVTGLALSNEQFF. CDR3 nucleotides: TGCAGTGCTAGAGTAACCGGACTAGCTCTATCCAATGAGCAGTTCTTC. This chain connects TRBV20-1 to TRBJ2-1; 8 bases line up with TRBD2. J was trimmed by 6 bases and V by 1 base; bases with no gene match: 11. The V gene's germline CDR1 is DFQATT and CDR2 SNEGSKA (reference sequence). CDR3 length equals 16 residues.

This sequence joins TRBV2 and TRBJ1-2; perhaps TRBD1 as D (5 bases). The CDR3 has 15 residues. Trimming took off 6 bases at V and 1 base at J, with 15 bases between the two ends. The germline V gene encodes CDR1 SNHLY and CDR2 FYNNEI. CDR3 residues: CASRGWTRSNYGYTF. In DNA, the CDR3 is TGTGCCAGCAGGGGATGGACACGGAGTAACTATGGCTACACCTTC.

The chain carries TRBV4-3 and TRBJ2-5; D not resolved. Germline CDR1 and CDR2: LGHNA and YSLEER. This CDR3 has 15 residues. Deletions cut 1 base from V and 2 bases from J, with 11 bases between. CDR3 nucleotides: TGCGCCAGCAGCCAAGCGCAGACTCGACAAGAGACCCAGTACTTC. Amino acid sequence: CASSQAQTRQETQYF.

This clonotype was observed many times. The J gene is TRBJ2-5, the V gene TRBV12-3 or TRBV12-4; weak D call: TRBD2 (5 bases). The germline V and J ends were trimmed by 0 bases and 5 bases, with 10 bases remaining between them. The CDR3 consists of 14 residues. The CDR3 sequence is CASSLATRAETQYF. The CDR3 DNA reads TGTGCCAGCAGTTTAGCCACTAGGGCGGAGACCCAGTACTTC.

This clonotype was counted at least ten times. V usage is TRBV20-1 and J usage is TRBJ2-3; 12 bases match TRBD2. The germline V gene has CDR1 DFQATT and CDR2 SNEGSKA (reference sequence). This CDR3 has 17 amino acids. The trim removed 5 bases at V and 4 bases at J, leaving 13 bases unmatched. The DNA for the CDR3 is TGCAGTGCTCCTTCTAGCGGGGGGGCCGGTTCAGCAGATACGCAGTATTTT. This gives the protein CSAPSSGGAGSADTQYF.

This chain links TRBV6-2 or TRBV6-3 with TRBJ1-4; no clear D. CDR1 and CDR2 (germline): MNHEY, SVGEGT. This CDR3 has 14 residues. Between the trimmed V and J ends, which lost 5 bases and 7 bases, there was a span of 14 bases. Written as DNA, the CDR3 is TGTGCCAGCAGTCGCGGTCCTACCGGTGAAAAACTGTTTTTT. Its translation: CASSRGPTGEKLFF.

The chain joins TRBV20-1 to TRBJ2-7, with D possibly TRBD1 on 5 matching bases. The CDR3 is 18 residues long. Germline-derived CDR1 and CDR2 are DFQATT and SNEGSKA (reference sequence). The V gene lost 1 base and the J gene lost 0 bases, with 22 bases spanning the gap. CDR3 sequence (DNA): TGCAGTGCTAGAGCTCGGCTAAGGGGAAAGTTTATCTCCTACGAGCAGTACTTC. Protein sequence: CSARARLRGKFISYEQYF.

This clonotype was seen more than once but under ten times. The J gene is TRBJ1-4, the V gene TRBV5-1; 7 bases match TRBD1. The CDR3 runs to 14 residues. The germline gives CDR1 SGHRS, CDR2 YFSETQ. V shed 4 bases, J shed 6 bases, and the junction held 6 bases outside the gene matches. The CDR3 protein is CASSTGQRDEKLFF. The CDR3 coding sequence is TGCGCCAGCAGCACGGGACAGAGAGATGAAAAACTGTTTTTT.

This clonotype was detected ten times or more. The chain has TRBV7-2 and TRBJ2-1; 8 positions match TRBD2. V trimming: 6 bases; J trimming: 7 bases; junction bases outside the gene matches: 11. This CDR3 comprises 15 residues. Germline CDR1 is SGHTA and CDR2 is FQGNSA. CDR3 protein: CASRRLGTSTNEQFF. The DNA of the CDR3 is TGTGCCAGCAGACGACTCGGGACTAGTACGAATGAGCAGTTCTTC.

V and J are TRBV24-1 and TRBJ2-2; 7 bases map to TRBD1. After removal of 4 bases from V and 4 bases from J, the junction contained 8 bases not matched to a gene. Germline V gives CDR1 KGHDR, CDR2 SFDVKD. The length of the CDR3 is 16 residues. The CDR3 loop is CATSELTGLGTGELFF. The DNA for the CDR3 is TGTGCCACCAGTGAACTGACAGGGTTGGGCACCGGGGAGCTGTTTTTT.

V and J are TRBV6-1 and TRBJ2-7; D may be TRBD1 (6 bases). This CDR3 has 14 residues. Trimming took off 6 bases at V and 1 base at J, with 13 bases between the two ends. Germline V lookup: CDR1 MNHNS, CDR2 SASEGT. CDR3 protein: CASSSGTQSYEQYF. The CDR3 DNA follows: TGTGCCAGCAGCTCCGGGACACAATCCTACGAGCAGTACTTC.

This clonotype was detected only a few times. The rearrangement uses TRBV9 and TRBJ2-2; TRBD1 is a possible D gene (6 bases). The CDR3 spans 16 residues. CDR1 is SGDLS and CDR2 is YYNGEE in the germline V gene. V was shortened by 0 bases and J by 3 bases, with 12 bases between the two germline ends. CDR3 sequence reads: CASSVGVQGHTGELFF. CDR3 DNA: TGTGCCAGCAGCGTAGGGGTACAGGGCCACACCGGGGAGCTGTTTTTT.

This clonotype has more than one count but fewer than ten. This chain connects TRBV5-1 to TRBJ1-2; 9 positions agree with TRBD1. CDR3 length: 16 amino acids. CDR1 is SGHRS, CDR2 YFSETQ, per germline. Losses at the gene ends were 3 bases for V and 4 bases for J; bases not matched to a gene: 10. The CDR3 nucleotides read TGCGCCAGCAGCTCGCTAACAGGGGGCGGTCGCTATGGCTACACCTTC. It codes for CASSSLTGGGRYGYTF.

In its sample, this clonotype was seen many times. This chain uses TRBV5-1 with TRBJ1-1; D not resolved. Germline lookup yields CDR1 SGHRS and CDR2 YFSETQ. This CDR3 is built from 17 residues. Trimming took off 1 base at V and 4 bases at J, with 20 bases between the two ends. The DNA of the CDR3 is TGCGCCAGCAGCTTGAGTCTTCGGTCTGCGCGGCCCACTGAAGCTTTCTTT. Translated, it gives CASSLSLRSARPTEAFF.

The chain couples TRBV29-1 to TRBJ1-2, with D unresolved. The V gene's germline CDR1 is SQVTM and CDR2 ANQGSEA. The V end lost 0 bases, the J end lost 4 bases, and 6 bases lay between the germline ends. This CDR3 contains 12 residues. CDR3 amino acids: CSVEDPPYGYTF. The CDR3 bases are TGCAGCGTTGAAGACCCCCCCTATGGCTACACCTTC.

For the CDR3, the DNA is TGCGCCAGCAGCCAAGATAGGGGAGGGTATGAGCAGTTCTTC. The encoded protein is CASSQDRGGYEQFF. The chain joins TRBV4-1 to TRBJ2-1; 7 bases are shared with TRBD2. CDR1 is MGHRA and CDR2 is YSYEKL in the germline V gene. V was pared by 0 bases and J by 8 bases, with 4 bases of the junction left unmatched. The CDR3 is 14 amino acids.

The chain combines TRBV20-1 with TRBJ2-3; D may be TRBD1 (6 bases). The CDR3 totals 14 residues. V dropped 4 bases and J dropped 6 bases, with 17 bases sitting between them. In germline, CDR1 is DFQATT, CDR2 SNEGSKA (reference sequence). The CDR3 loop reads CSAKLPNQGDTQYF. CDR3 nucleotide sequence: TGCAGTGCTAAGCTACCCAACCAGGGGGATACGCAGTATTTT.

The chain links TRBV20-1 to TRBJ2-5, with D perhaps matching TRBD1 or TRBD2 (5 bases each). CDR1 is DFQATT and CDR2 is SNEGSKA in the germline V gene (reference sequence). V gave up 7 bases and J gave up 1 base, with 10 bases separating them. This CDR3 comprises 12 residues. This CDR3 is CSVTGTQETQYF. CDR3 nucleotide sequence: TGCAGTGTTACCGGGACCCAAGAGACCCAGTACTTC.

The chain carries TRBV18 and TRBJ2-7; D is uncertain. Trimming cost V 3 bases and J 0 bases, with 24 bases left between them. The CDR3 sequence is 19 residues long. CDR1 and CDR2 from the germline V gene are KGHSH and LQKENI. The CDR3 here is CASSPNEWGTRLNSYEQYF. The DNA for the CDR3 is TGTGCCAGCTCACCGAACGAATGGGGTACTCGATTAAACTCCTACGAGCAGTACTTC.

The chain employs TRBV10-3 and TRBJ2-1, with D unresolved. CDR1 and CDR2 (germline): ENHRY, SYGVKD. CDR3 length equals 14 residues. V was clipped by 2 bases and J by 7 bases, with 12 bases between them. CDR3 sequence: CAISEPWRSNEQFF. The CDR3, as DNA: TGTGCCATCAGTGAGCCTTGGCGGAGTAATGAGCAGTTCTTC.

This clonotype was seen ten or more times. The J gene is TRBJ2-5, the V gene TRBV27, with TRBD2 matching 9 bases. Germline CDR1 reads MNHEY; CDR2 reads SMNVEV (reference sequence). The J segment lost 2 bases and the V segment lost 7 bases, leaving 14 bases of the junction unmatched. CDR3 size: 17 residues. The CDR3, as DNA: TGTGCCAGCAAAACTTGGGAAGGGCTAGCGGGGCAAGAGACCCAGTACTTC. Translated, it gives CASKTWEGLAGQETQYF.